The entry below gives a single T cell receptor (beta chain) sequence along with its context. Profiled with immunoSEQ multiplex PCR; TCRdb holds only in-frame clones, not every one. The sample has approximately 150,000 clones; around 91% are singletons. The data are from a study of T cell responses to AZD1222 COVID-19 vaccine. The germline V gene encodes CDR1 MGHDK and CDR2 SYGVNS. V lost 1 base, J lost 2 bases, and 15 bases lay in between. This CDR3 comprises 16 residues. V and J are TRBV25-1 and TRBJ2-7; D is unclear. This material consisted of peripheral blood, taken on day 0 of AZD1222 vaccination. This sequence originates from an adult in good health. In DNA, the CDR3 is TGTGCCAGCAGTGAATGGAATGCAGCGAATCCCTACGAGCAGTACTTC. Translating it yields CASSEWNAANPYEQYF.